Given below is one T cell receptor beta chain in context. Its antigen is unidentified. This entry is derived from a study of cytomegalovirus exposure and HLA in healthy donors. CDR3 length: 11 residues. Deletions cut 6 bases from V and 8 bases from J, with 10 bases between. Germline CDR1 reads SGHTA; CDR2 reads FQGNSA. Amplification used 60 Vbeta primers and 13 Jbeta primers. In the authors' methods: Per a later analysis, the number of unique TCR beta chains was around 79 million, of which 9 million to 14 million were shared. Generated by immunoSEQ multiplex PCR, the TCRdb table keeps only in-frame clones and is missing some. D and trimming were read from the DNA, whereas the V and J calls and clone size are those reported in that table. The sample has about 120,000 clones, approximately 80% seen once. General study points: Per published accounts, TCR beta sequences correctly predicted the HLA-A and HLA-B alleles of most subjects. An analysis that was carried out later associated 15,000 to 20,000 TCR beta sequences with HLA alleles at 0.05 false discovery rate. Later on, an analysis showed TCR association rates differing by HLA locus, with DRB1 the most and HLA-C the fewest.

The V gene is TRBV7-2, the J gene TRBJ1-1; D is ambiguous. This receptor was obtained from a man aged 25-45 years in good health and CMV-seropositive. Sequenced sample: PBMCs. CDR3 sequence: CASSYHREAFF. CDR3 nucleotides: TGTGCCAGCAGTTACCACAGAGAAGCTTTCTTT. The entire variable domain, with the rest obtained from reference TRBV7-2 and TRBJ1-1, is as follows: GAGVSQSPSNKVTEKGKDVELRCDPISGHTALYWYRQSLGQGLEFLIYFQGNSAPDKSGLPSDRFSAERTGGSVSTLTIQRTQQEDSAVYLCASSYHREAFFGQGTRLTVV.